Listed here are 19 T cell receptor beta chains from one sample, sequenced in a study of blood T cell repertoires in COVID-19. Profiled with immunoSEQ multiplex PCR; TCRdb holds only in-frame clones, not every one. The top ten hold more than 8% of the sample, which has under 300,000 clones, about four fifths seen once. Material: peripheral blood. Source of these receptors: a woman aged 45-65 years who had recovered from COVID-19.

The chain couples TRBV7-9 to TRBJ1-1; D uncertain. Deletions cut 8 bases from V and 0 bases from J, with 16 bases between. This CDR3 has 15 amino acids. The germline CDR1 and CDR2 sequences are SEHNR and FQNEAQ (reference sequence). CDR3 amino acids: CASGSLGGLNTEAFF. The CDR3 DNA reads as TGTGCCAGCGGATCCCTGGGAGGGTTGAACACTGAAGCTTTCTTT.

This chain joins TRBV4-3 and TRBJ2-5; 15 nucleotides line up with TRBD2. CDR3 length: 17 residues. Trimming cost V 4 bases and J 4 bases; bases outside gene matches: 7. Germline values: CDR1 LGHNA, CDR2 YSLEER. The CDR3 DNA is TGCGCCAGCAGCCCCGGACTAGCGGGGGGGTGGGGAGAGACCCAGTACTTC. Protein product: CASSPGLAGGWGETQYF.

The J gene is TRBJ1-5, the V gene TRBV4-2; D is possibly TRBD1 (6 bases). Deletions cut 1 base from V and 5 bases from J, with 18 bases between. The CDR3 is 17 amino acids. Germline V lookup: CDR1 LGHNA, CDR2 YNFKEQ. This CDR3 reads CASSQAAVLSGDQPQHF. The CDR3 nucleotides are TGTGCCAGCAGCCAAGCTGCGGTCCTTTCAGGGGATCAGCCCCAGCATTTT.

This chain uses TRBV5-1 with TRBJ1-3; 7 bases agree with TRBD1. This CDR3 comprises 13 residues. V lost 7 bases, J lost 2 bases, and 3 bases stayed unmatched. Looked up from germline, CDR1 is SGHRS and CDR2 is YFSETQ. The CDR3 region has the DNA TGCGCCAGCTCCGGACAGGCTGGAAACACCATATATTTT. Its protein product is CASSGQAGNTIYF.

The chain recombines TRBV30 with TRBJ2-7, with D possibly TRBD1 on 6 matching bases. The CDR3 spans 14 residues. The germline CDR1 and CDR2 sequences are GTSNPN and SVGIG (reference sequence). V was clipped by 0 bases and J by 6 bases, with 15 bases between them. The CDR3 DNA is TGTGCCTGGAGTGTAGGGGGTGTCCTAGGCGAGCAGTACTTC. Translation: CAWSVGGVLGEQYF.

The CDR3 spells CATSSRGSGANVLTF. The CDR3 DNA reads TGTGCCACCAGCTCTCGGGGCTCTGGGGCCAACGTCCTGACTTTC. V gene TRBV15 combines with J gene TRBJ2-6, with D perhaps matching TRBD2 (5 bases). CDR3 size: 15 residues. Trimming removed 5 bases from V and 0 bases from J, with 8 bases in between. Germline assignment: CDR1 LNHNV and CDR2 YYDKDF (reference sequence).

The V gene is TRBV4-3, the J gene TRBJ2-7; perhaps TRBD1 as D (6 bases). From germline, CDR1 is LGHNA and CDR2 YSLEER. The CDR3 contains 16 residues. Trimming took off 0 bases at V and 4 bases at J, with 16 bases between the two ends. The CDR3: CASSQDLGTRGYEQYF. The CDR3 DNA reads as TGCGCCAGCAGCCAAGATCTCGGGACACGAGGTTACGAGCAGTACTTC.

Only one count was recorded for this clone. The genes are TRBV7-2 and TRBJ2-2; D is unresolved. The germline V and J ends were trimmed by 1 base and 7 bases, with 10 bases remaining between them. This CDR3 comprises 14 residues. The germline gives CDR1 SGHTA, CDR2 FQGNSA. The CDR3 DNA sequence: TGTGCCAGCAGCTTAGTGGCCAACCGCGGGGAGCTGTTTTTT. This translates into CASSLVANRGELFF.

V gene TRBV7-9 combines with J gene TRBJ2-1, with a possible D match to TRBD2 (6 bases). CDR1 SEHNR and CDR2 FQNEAQ come from the germline V gene (reference sequence). CDR3 length: 16 amino acids. V was clipped by 5 bases and J by 4 bases, with 18 bases between them. The CDR3 nucleotides are TGTGCCAGCAGCCCCCGCGGGGAAGGAGGTTACAATGAGCAGTTCTTC. This codes for CASSPRGEGGYNEQFF.

This clone came up once. The J gene is TRBJ2-2, the V gene TRBV7-9, with a tentative D call TRBD1 (7 bases). V was trimmed by 5 bases and J by 2 bases, leaving 15 bases between them. Germline V gives CDR1 SEHNR, CDR2 FQNEAQ (reference sequence). There are 16 residues in the CDR3. In DNA form, the CDR3 reads TGTGCCAGCAGCATGCGGAGGGGGCCTAACACCGGGGAGCTGTTTTTT. Residues: CASSMRRGPNTGELFF.

The rearrangement uses TRBV28 and TRBJ1-2; the D gene is possibly TRBD1 (5 bases). CDR1 and CDR2 from the germline V gene are MDHEN and SYDVKM. V was clipped by 5 bases and J by 4 bases, with 8 bases between them. The CDR3 runs 12 residues. The CDR3 nucleotides read TGTGCCAGCAGTCTCAGGGTCTATGGCTACACCTTC. Residues: CASSLRVYGYTF.

This rearrangement joins TRBV28 to TRBJ1-5; TRBD1 matches at 7 bases. CDR1 MDHEN and CDR2 SYDVKM come from the germline V gene. V shed 2 bases and J 5 bases; nucleotides not matched to a gene: 3. This CDR3 has 14 amino acids. CDR3 region: CASSLRQGYQPQHF. The DNA for the CDR3 is TGTGCCAGCAGTTTACGACAGGGTTATCAGCCCCAGCATTTT.

This chain uses TRBV27 with TRBJ2-2; 7 bases align to TRBD1. The V and J ends lost 5 bases and 1 base, in that order; junction bases with no gene match: 4. The germline V gene encodes CDR1 MNHEY and CDR2 SMNVEV (reference sequence). The CDR3 is 15 residues long. The CDR3 nucleotides are TGTGCCAGCAGTCCCTGGACAGGGAACACCGGGGAGCTGTTTTTT. The encoded protein is CASSPWTGNTGELFF.

The genes are TRBV19 and TRBJ2-2, with a weak D call TRBD2 (5 bases). CDR3 length: 16 amino acids. CDR1 and CDR2 from the germline V gene are LNHDA and SQIVND (reference sequence). Trimming removed 6 bases from V and 0 bases from J, with 14 bases in between. CDR3 DNA: TGTGCCAGTAGGGATGGAGGTTTCGCGAACACCGGGGAGCTGTTTTTT. Protein sequence: CASRDGGFANTGELFF.

V and J are TRBV7-2 and TRBJ1-3; the D is unclear. The CDR3 loop spans 14 amino acids. V was pared by 2 bases and J by 1 base, with 6 bases between. Germline CDR1 reads SGHTA; CDR2 reads FQGNSA. The CDR3 protein is CASSLRASGNTIYF. CDR3 coding DNA: TGTGCCAGCAGCTTAAGAGCATCTGGAAACACCATATATTTT.

The V gene is TRBV6-4, the J gene TRBJ1-4, with TRBD1 as a possible D gene (6 bases). Trimming removed 6 bases from V and 1 base from J, with 12 bases in between. CDR1 is MRHNA, CDR2 SNTAGT, per germline. The CDR3 totals 15 residues. In DNA, the CDR3 is TGTGCCAGCAGGCCCAGGGGCCTAACTAATGAAAAACTGTTTTTT. This encodes CASRPRGLTNEKLFF.

The chain couples TRBV5-4 to TRBJ1-5; tentative D call: TRBD1 (6 bases). The ends were cut back, 4 bases at V and 6 bases at J, with 14 bases in the middle. The germline CDR1 and CDR2 sequences are SGHNT and YYREEE (reference sequence). CDR3 length equals 14 residues. The DNA for the CDR3 is TGTGCCAGCAGCCGCGGGGGGGCCCTTCAGCCCCAGCATTTT. It is translated as CASSRGGALQPQHF.

V and J are TRBV19 and TRBJ2-1; 15 bases are shared with TRBD2. Germline V gene sequence: CDR1 LNHDA, CDR2 SQIVND (reference sequence). V shed 5 bases, J shed 7 bases, and the junction held 6 bases outside the gene matches. CDR3 length: 16 amino acids. CDR3 coding DNA: TGTGCCAGTAGTCCCCGGGGACTAGCGGGGGGAAATGAGCAGTTCTTC. Translation gives CASSPRGLAGGNEQFF.

The gene calls are TRBV27 and TRBJ2-3; D not resolved. The CDR3 spans 15 residues. Trimming pared 7 bases from V and 4 bases from J, leaving 18 bases between. Germline assignment: CDR1 MNHEY and CDR2 SMNVEV (reference sequence). The CDR3 here is CASTSLGAEADTQYF. The CDR3 bases are TGTGCCAGCACCTCTCTCGGAGCAGAGGCAGATACGCAGTATTTT.